This TCR beta chain originates from a study of metastatic and nonmetastatic thyroid tumors. At the level of the study: Comparison of repertoires was carried out across blood and tumor or nodule tissue from malignant and benign thyroid patients. Study outcomes and limitations: It was reported that TCR beta diversity was significantly higher in malignant thyroid tumors than benign nodules, in blood and tumor.

A word on this clone: The antigen remains unidentified.

The V and J ends lost 1 base and 10 bases respectively, with 8 bases between them. The CDR3 length is 13 residues. Germline-derived CDR1 and CDR2 are SGHVS and FQNEAQ. Via MiXCR, TCRdb re-called the PCR reads. The sample holds about 4,000 clones, less than 35% seen once. Thyroid surgery was performed in patients who had received no treatment beforehand. V and J are TRBV7-8 and TRBJ1-6; D not resolved. Sequencing was done on a sample of adjacent normal tissue. This clonotype originated in a female donor with papillary thyroid cancer or a benign thyroid nodule (not recorded which). Some clones in this sample may be carry-over from other donors' samples. CDR3 sequence reads: CASSLGAGSPLHF. In DNA form, the CDR3 reads TGTGCCAGCAGCTTAGGGGCGGGCTCACCCCTCCACTTT.